This is a list of T cell receptor beta chains from one sample in a study of blood T cell repertoires in COVID-19. The repertoire was sequenced with immunoSEQ multiplex PCR; TCRdb's copy has only in-frame clones and lacks some. The data hold 260,000 or so clones, with approximately 82% observed a single time. Sample: peripheral blood. Every receptor here comes from a man older than 75 with acute or convalescent COVID-19. CDR3s leave out the opening cysteine and the closing phenylalanine or tryptophan.

V: TRBV7-9; CDR3: ASSRLQGRSGEKLF
V: TRBV28; CDR3: ASSLTGYSYSGANVLT
V: TRBV11-2; CDR3: ASVLAGGYNEQF
V: TRBV5-4; CDR3: ASSEGLDDNEQF
V: TRBV15; CDR3: ATSSGFNSPLH
V: TRBV3-1/TRBV3-2; CDR3: ASSQDLVQTLGAQTQY
V: TRBV2; CDR3: ASSEDGQAPSFE
V: TRBV19; CDR3: ASISSNLPEAF
V: TRBV2; CDR3: ASSEVRGYEQY
V: TRBV7-2; CDR3: ASSLSRGPGAYNEQF
V: TRBV9; CDR3: ASSVGDRVEQY
V: TRBV5-6; CDR3: ASSLAGGRHLSSYNEQF
V: TRBV14; CDR3: ASSHRPGGPNTGELF
V: TRBV9; CDR3: ASSVEGTGLVAF
V: TRBV10-2; CDR3: ASNGLGPIYNEQF
V: TRBV20-1; CDR3: SASPDLSRSSYNEQF
V: TRBV19; CDR3: ASSFRPQDPYGYT
V: TRBV25-1; CDR3: ASSDLQGLF
V: TRBV7-2; CDR3: ASSLAGGASGGPLWANVLT
V: TRBV24-1; CDR3: ATSQGPYEQY
V: TRBV19; CDR3: ASSISGLDSPLH
V: TRBV18; CDR3: ASSPTGSYEQY
V: TRBV7-9; CDR3: ASSNPQGYTEAF
V: TRBV5-1; CDR3: ASSVNTGGFTEAF
V: TRBV5-6; CDR3: ASSLFRLAGLVEQY
V: TRBV19; CDR3: ASSIGAGGTTGYEQY
V: TRBV7-2; CDR3: ASSLAETYYT
V: TRBV6-5; CDR3: ASSYSGGVWEKLF
V: TRBV4-2; CDR3: ASSHAQGTANEKLF
V: TRBV5-1; CDR3: ASSLGDRGTYGYT
V: TRBV6-5; CDR3: ASSTPTGLRETQY
V: TRBV5-1; CDR3: ASSFGQASSGNTIY
V: TRBV30; CDR3: AWRETATNQPQH
V: TRBV13; CDR3: ASSSIGTGRINEQY
V: TRBV7-9; CDR3: ASSSGQSNSPLH
V: TRBV5-6; CDR3: ASSSNTGGRTGELF
V: TRBV2; CDR3: ASRNDGENTEAF
V: TRBV14; CDR3: ASSQSSLGFEAF
V: TRBV18; CDR3: ASSLLAATYEQY
V: TRBV2; CDR3: ASSWRQGSLSEAF
V: TRBV25-1; CDR3: ASREGGVIEQY
V: TRBV7-9; CDR3: ASSNFRGREQF
V: TRBV5-1; CDR3: ASSLEGGNSPLH
V: TRBV4-2; CDR3: ASSPTGRGGGTNTEAF
V: TRBV5-1; CDR3: ASSLTISGELF
V: TRBV23-1; CDR3: ASSLNSYSNQPQH
V: TRBV6-5; CDR3: ASSPGTANQPQH
V: TRBV2; CDR3: ASSEDSNTQY
V: TRBV12-3/TRBV12-4; CDR3: ATGQGVGEKLF
V: TRBV19; CDR3: ASSTDRGANEKLF
V: TRBV4-2; CDR3: ASSQATGTSGSNEQF
V: TRBV3-1/TRBV3-2; CDR3: ASSQDRRQANTEAF